This note documents a single TCR beta chain sequence. This record belongs to a study of T cell responses to AZD1222 COVID-19 vaccine. The germline V and J ends were trimmed by 4 bases and 3 bases, with 7 bases remaining between them. CDR1 is KGHSH, CDR2 LQKENI, per germline. The CDR3 covers 13 residues. Produced via immunoSEQ multiplex PCR; TCRdb's table is partial and in-frame only. This sample has 150,000 or so clones; roughly nine tenths occur once, and the top ten carry 5.1%. The sequence was collected from an adult in good health. The sequenced sample was peripheral blood, obtained on day 0 of AZD1222 vaccination. The J gene is TRBJ1-3, the V gene TRBV18; no firm D call. The CDR3 DNA reads TGTGCCAGCTCACGAGAAGTTGGAAACACCATATATTTT. Amino acids: CASSREVGNTIYF.